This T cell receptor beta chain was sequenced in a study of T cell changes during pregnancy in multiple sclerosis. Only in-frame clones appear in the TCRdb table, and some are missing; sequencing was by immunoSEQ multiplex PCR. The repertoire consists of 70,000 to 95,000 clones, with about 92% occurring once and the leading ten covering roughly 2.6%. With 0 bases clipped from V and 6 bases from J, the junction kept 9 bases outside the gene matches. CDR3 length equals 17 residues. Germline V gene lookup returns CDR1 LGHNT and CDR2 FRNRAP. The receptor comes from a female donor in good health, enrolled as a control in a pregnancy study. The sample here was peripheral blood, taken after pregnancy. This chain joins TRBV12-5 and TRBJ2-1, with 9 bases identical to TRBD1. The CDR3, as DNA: TGTGCTAGTGGTTTGGTACACGGACAGGGGATTTTCAATGAGCAGTTCTTC. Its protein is CASGLVHGQGIFNEQFF.